This T cell receptor beta chain was identified in a study of cytotoxic CD8 clonotypes in ibrutinib-treated CLL. The study, taken as a whole, reports: Age-matched healthy donor levels were exceeded by baseline clonality, which tracked circulating CD8+ T-cell counts.

As to this clone: What it binds is unknown.

Sequenced by immunoSEQ multiplex PCR; TCRdb stores in-frame clones only, minus some. Altogether some 140,000 clones are present, around three quarters being singletons, with the ten largest covering 9.5% to 15%. Sequenced material: PBMCs, taken after 12 months of ibrutinib treatment. This receptor was obtained from a human donor with chronic lymphocytic leukemia.

The CDR3: CASSLGVFRGYTF. The CDR3 DNA sequence: TGTGCCAGCAGCTTGGGGGTTTTTCGTGGCTACACCTTC. The chain recombines TRBV7-2 with TRBJ1-2, with D possibly matching TRBD1 (5 bases). V gave up 3 bases and J gave up 7 bases, with 12 bases separating them. This CDR3 has 13 residues. Germline CDR1 SGHTA, CDR2 FQGNSA.